What follows are 16 T cell receptor beta chains derived from one specimen sequenced in a study of T cells after yellow fever vaccination. TCRdb re-derived calls from the 5' RACE reads in MiXCR, one entry per CDR3 protein. This repertoire shows fewer than 85,000 distinct CDR3 sequences, over 7.5% found once; its top ten account for roughly two fifths. The sample was CD8+ T cells sorted from PBMCs, taken on the day of the yellow fever booster vaccination. The receptors here all came from a man younger than 45 who received the YFV17D yellow fever vaccine.

This clonotype was counted a few times. The V gene is TRBV7-9, the J gene TRBJ2-3, with TRBD2 matching over 11 bases. Germline-derived CDR1 and CDR2 are SEHNR and FQNEAQ (reference sequence). This CDR3 is built from 16 residues. With V trimmed by 5 bases and J by 6 bases, 10 bases remained unmatched. The CDR3 coding sequence is TGTGCCAGCAGCCGCGGACTAGCGGGCGTCACTGATACGCAGTATTTT. Translated: CASSRGLAGVTDTQYF.

The rearrangement uses TRBV4-1 and TRBJ2-5; D is perhaps TRBD1 or TRBD2 (6 bases each). This CDR3 has 15 residues. Trimming left V 1 base short and J 5 bases short, with 14 bases between. The germline CDR1 and CDR2 sequences are MGHRA and YSYEKL. CDR3 DNA: TGCGCCAGCAGCCAAGTACAGGGAGGAGGGGAGACCCAGTACTTC. It yields the protein CASSQVQGGGETQYF.

At least ten counts were recorded for this clonotype. The V and J genes are TRBV6-4 and TRBJ2-2, with D unclear. There are 13 residues in the CDR3. V lost 3 bases and J 6 bases, leaving 8 bases between the germline ends. Per germline, CDR1 MRHNA and CDR2 SNTAGT. In DNA, the CDR3 is TGTGCCAGCAGTGATTGGGAAGCCGGGGAGCTGTTTTTT. As protein: CASSDWEAGELFF.

This clonotype has a count of ten or more. The gene calls are TRBV7-9 and TRBJ2-7; perhaps TRBD2 as D (6 bases). The germline CDR1 and CDR2 sequences are SEHNR and FQNEAQ (reference sequence). V lost 1 base and J lost 5, with 12 bases in between. The CDR3 is made up of 14 amino acids. The CDR3 DNA reads TGTGCCAGCAGCTTAGATGGGACTCCCGACGAGCAGTACTTC. This codes for CASSLDGTPDEQYF.

V usage is TRBV4-2 and J usage is TRBJ2-1; D remains unclear. This CDR3 has 14 amino acids. Germline-derived CDR1 and CDR2 are LGHNA and YNFKEQ. The V and J ends lost 0 bases and 2 bases respectively, with 5 bases between them. The CDR3 region is CASSQDRAYNEQFF. The CDR3 nucleotides read TGTGCCAGCAGCCAAGATCGGGCCTACAATGAGCAGTTCTTC.

This CDR3 is CASSLLVWPANTGELFF. As DNA, the CDR3 is TGCGCCAGCAGCTTGTTGGTATGGCCGGCGAACACCGGGGAGCTGTTTTTT. V is TRBV5-1 and J is TRBJ2-2; D unclear. This CDR3 spans 17 amino acids. Germline V gene lookup returns CDR1 SGHRS and CDR2 YFSETQ. V was pared by 1 base and J by 0 bases, with 13 bases between.

This clonotype appeared a few times. The chain employs TRBV20-1 and TRBJ2-1, with D hard to call. Trimming left V 5 bases short and J 9 bases short, with 14 bases between. The CDR3 length is 12 residues. CDR1 is DFQATT and CDR2 is SNEGSKA in the germline V gene (reference sequence). The CDR3 DNA sequence: TGCAGTGCTCCTCCCCGCTACGGTGAGCAGTTCTTC. Protein sequence: CSAPPRYGEQFF.

The sample holds a few counts of this clonotype. V usage is TRBV5-1 and J usage is TRBJ2-3; 12 bases fit TRBD2. The germline CDR1 and CDR2 sequences are SGHRS and YFSETQ. This CDR3 comprises 16 residues. The trim removed 1 base at V and 0 bases at J, leaving 0 bases unmatched. CDR3 sequence: CASSLLAGGSTDTQYF. DNA for the CDR3: TGCGCCAGCAGCTTGCTAGCGGGAGGGAGCACAGATACGCAGTATTTT.

This sequence joins TRBV6-6 and TRBJ1-1; no reliable D call. Trimming cost V 7 bases and J 1 base, with 4 bases left between them. The CDR3 is 11 residues long. The germline V gene encodes CDR1 MNHNY and CDR2 SVGAGI (reference sequence). CDR3 nucleotide sequence: TGTGCCAGCACGTGGAACACTGAAGCTTTCTTT. Amino acids: CASTWNTEAFF.

This clonotype has at least ten counts. The chain is built from TRBV7-2 and TRBJ2-7; D perhaps matches TRBD1 (6 bases). V was cut by 3 bases and J by 5 bases, with 8 bases left in between. In germline, CDR1 is SGHTA, CDR2 FQGNSA. This CDR3 has 12 residues. The CDR3 nucleotides read TGTGCCAGCAGCTTTGGGACAAACGAGCAGTACTTC. Translating it yields CASSFGTNEQYF.

This chain joins TRBV29-1 and TRBJ2-1; 15 bases agree with TRBD2. V trimming: 6 bases; J trimming: 0 bases; junction bases outside the gene matches: 6. Per germline, CDR1 SQVTM and CDR2 ANQGSEA. The CDR3 is 17 amino acids. The CDR3 spells CSVPGTSGRHSYNEQFF. The CDR3 nucleotides are TGCAGCGTACCCGGGACTAGCGGGAGGCACTCCTACAATGAGCAGTTCTTC.

The sample holds a few counts of this clonotype. This chain joins TRBV9 and TRBJ2-7; 9 nucleotides line up with TRBD1. V dropped 3 bases and J dropped 3; count of bases not matched to a gene: 1. Germline V gene data show CDR1 as SGDLS and CDR2 as YYNGEE. This CDR3 is built from 13 residues. Here the CDR3 reads CASSGTGDYEQYF. The CDR3 DNA follows: TGTGCCAGCAGCGGGACAGGGGACTACGAGCAGTACTTC.

The J gene is TRBJ2-3, the V gene TRBV11-1; the D gene is possibly TRBD1 (6 bases). V shed 3 bases and J shed 0 bases, with 16 bases lying between them. The germline V gene has CDR1 SGHAT and CDR2 FQDESV (reference sequence). The CDR3 runs 17 residues. The CDR3 region has the DNA TGTGCCAGCAGCTTCCCCGACAAGGGGGTTAGCACAGATACGCAGTATTTT. Translating it yields CASSFPDKGVSTDTQYF.

In its sample, this clonotype was seen a few times. The chain recombines TRBV11-2 with TRBJ2-3; D remains unclear. The CDR3 length is 13 residues. V lost 3 bases and J 6 bases, leaving 10 bases between the germline ends. Germline values: CDR1 SGHAT, CDR2 FQNNGV. DNA of the CDR3: TGTGCCAGCAGCTTCTCAGTTTCGGATACGCAGTATTTT. Translated, it gives CASSFSVSDTQYF.

A few counts support this clonotype. This sequence joins TRBV29-1 and TRBJ2-7; tentatively, D is TRBD1 (6 bases). Germline CDR1 is SQVTM and CDR2 is ANQGSEA. The CDR3 sequence is 12 residues long. Between the trimmed V and J ends, which lost 8 bases and 2 bases, there was a span of 13 bases. CDR3 nucleotide sequence: TGCAGCATTCGGGACATCGCCTACGAGCAGTACTTC. Translation: CSIRDIAYEQYF.

The chain uses TRBV3-1 and TRBJ2-7, with D possibly TRBD2 on 7 matching bases. V lost 8 bases and J lost 2, with 13 bases in between. This CDR3 has 13 residues. Germline V gene data show CDR1 as LGHDT and CDR2 as YNNKEL (reference sequence). The DNA of the CDR3 is TGTGCCAGCGGAGAGGGGGGGCCCTACGAGCAGTACTTC. It is translated as CASGEGGPYEQYF.